The 12 T cell receptor beta chains below were found in one sample sequenced in a study of T cells in Graves' hyperthyroidism and ophthalmopathy. The source material, RNA transcripts, was used to amplify TCR beta CDR3 regions. In the first-round RT-PCR of the TCR CDR3, the HTBI primer set was used. In TCRdb, the multiplex PCR reads were re-called with MiXCR into one record per CDR3 protein. The table has around 240,000 distinct CDR3 sequences, around 17% seen once; the top ten hold 28%. Source material: blood. The receptors shown here come from a woman aged 18-29 years with Graves' ophthalmopathy.

This clonotype came up many times. The gene calls are TRBV2 and TRBJ2-5, with 8 bases that match TRBD2. The trim removed 2 bases at V and 5 bases at J, leaving 7 bases unmatched. Germline CDR1 is SNHLY and CDR2 is FYNNEI. This CDR3 comprises 15 residues. The CDR3 coding sequence is TGTGCCAGCAGTGAAACGGGGGGGCCACTGGAGACCCAGTACTTC. It specifies CASSETGGPLETQYF. The entire variable domain, with the rest obtained from reference TRBV2 and TRBJ2-5, is as follows: EPEVTQTPSHQVTQMGQEVILRCVPISNHLYFYWYRQILGQKVEFLVSFYNNEISEKSEIFDDQFSVERPDGSNFTLKIRSTKLEDSAMYFCASSETGGPLETQYFGPGTRLLVL.

This clonotype was counted ten times or more. The chain recombines TRBV19 with TRBJ1-1, with 10 bases aligning to TRBD1. CDR1 and CDR2 (germline): LNHDA, SQIVND (reference sequence). This CDR3 comprises 13 residues. The trim removed 8 bases at V and 2 bases at J, leaving 2 bases unmatched. This CDR3 is CASGDRGNTEAFF. The CDR3 DNA follows: TGTGCCAGTGGGGACAGGGGTAACACTGAAGCTTTCTTT. Using reference TRBV19 and TRBJ1-1 for the parts outside the CDR3, the full variable domain is DGGITQSPKYLFRKEGQNVTLSCEQNLNHDAMYWYRQDPGQGLRLIYYSQIVNDFQKGDIAEGYSVSREKKESFPLTVTSAQKNPTAFYLCASGDRGNTEAFFGQGTRLTVV.

This clonotype has at least ten counts. The V gene is TRBV6-5, the J gene TRBJ2-1; 8 bases fit TRBD2. Looked up from germline, CDR1 is MNHEY and CDR2 is SVGAGI. The CDR3 covers 16 residues. The V and J ends lost 0 bases and 1 base, in that order; junction bases with no gene match: 2. The CDR3 is CASSYSQRGSYNEQFF. The DNA of the CDR3 is TGTGCCAGCAGTTACTCCCAGCGGGGGTCCTACAATGAGCAGTTCTTC.

The J gene is TRBJ2-1, the V gene TRBV9; TRBD2 agrees at 10 bases. V was clipped by 4 bases and J by 7 bases; unmatched bases: 8. Looked up from germline, CDR1 is SGDLS and CDR2 is YYNGEE. CDR3 length: 15 amino acids. The CDR3: CASSPSSGSGNEQFF. The CDR3 DNA sequence: TGTGCCAGCAGCCCTTCTAGCGGGAGTGGTAATGAGCAGTTCTTC.

Ten or more counts support this clonotype. The J gene is TRBJ1-5, the V gene TRBV28; possible D gene TRBD1, 5 bases. Germline assignment: CDR1 MDHEN and CDR2 SYDVKM. This CDR3 is 16 amino acids long. Trimming removed 5 bases at V and 4 bases at J, with 18 bases between. In DNA form, the CDR3 reads TGTGCCAGCAGTGCCGCCGGGACGGGGGAGAATCAGCCCCAGCATTTT. This gives the protein CASSAAGTGENQPQHF.

This clonotype came up many times. V and J are TRBV27 and TRBJ2-2; 9 bases are a match to TRBD1. Losses at the gene ends were 5 bases for V and 0 bases for J; bases not matched to a gene: 13. The germline gives CDR1 MNHEY, CDR2 SMNVEV (reference sequence). This CDR3 spans 19 amino acids. CDR3 sequence: CASSALTGGRNPNTGELFF. In nucleotides, the CDR3 is TGTGCCAGCAGTGCCCTAACAGGGGGCCGAAACCCGAACACCGGGGAGCTGTTTTTT.

Many counts were recorded for this clonotype. The chain is built from TRBV20-1 and TRBJ2-1; TRBD2 aligns across 10 bases. The CDR3 extends over 18 amino acids. V lost 0 bases and J lost 7; bases outside the gene matches: 15. Germline V CDR1 and CDR2: DFQATT, SNEGSKA (reference sequence). CDR3 nucleotide sequence: TGCAGTGCTAGAGAATGGGTACGAAGCGGGGGGGCCGTTAATGAGCAGTTCTTC. It specifies CSAREWVRSGGAVNEQFF.

In this sample, this clonotype turned up many times. V usage is TRBV28 and J usage is TRBJ1-6; 10 bases are a match to TRBD1. Germline V gene sequence: CDR1 MDHEN, CDR2 SYDVKM. This CDR3 spans 16 amino acids. V dropped 1 base and J dropped 8; count of bases not matched to a gene: 5. As DNA, the CDR3 is TGTGCCAGCAGTTTATTAACCGGGACAGGGGATTCACCCCTCCACTTT. Protein sequence: CASSLLTGTGDSPLHF. Drawing the rest from reference TRBV28 and TRBJ1-6, the complete variable domain is DVKVTQSSRYLVKRTGEKVFLECVQDMDHENMFWYRQDPGLGLRLIYFSYDVKMKEKGDIPEGYSVSREKKERFSLILESASTNQTSMYLCASSLLTGTGDSPLHFGNGTRLTVT.

This clonotype was observed at least ten times. V is TRBV3-1 and J is TRBJ2-5; tentatively, D is TRBD2 (6 bases). Germline CDR1 LGHDT, CDR2 YNNKEL (reference sequence). The germline V and J ends were trimmed by 0 bases and 3 bases, with 11 bases remaining between them. The CDR3 covers 15 residues. CDR3 residues: CASSQEGTGKETQYF. For the CDR3, the DNA is TGTGCCAGCAGCCAAGAAGGGACTGGCAAAGAGACCCAGTACTTC.

This clonotype has only a few counts. The rearrangement uses TRBV30 and TRBJ2-7, with D possibly matching TRBD2 (5 bases). Trimming shortened V by 8 bases and J by 3 bases, and 20 bases separated the two germline ends. The CDR3 covers 14 residues. The germline CDR1 and CDR2 sequences are GTSNPN and SVGIG (reference sequence). CDR3 nucleotides: TGTGCCGGCACCCCAGAGAGGGAGTTCTACGAGCAGTACTTC. Residues: CAGTPEREFYEQYF.

The chain uses TRBV11-2 and TRBJ2-5; 9 nucleotides match TRBD1. The junction had 9 bases not matched to a gene; V was cut back by 4 bases and J by 6 bases. In germline, CDR1 is SGHAT, CDR2 FQNNGV. The CDR3 has 15 amino acids. DNA of the CDR3: TGTGCCAGCAGCTCGTGGACAGGGGCCGCCCAGACCCAGTACTTC. Translated: CASSSWTGAAQTQYF.

At least ten counts were recorded for this clonotype. J is TRBJ1-2 and V is TRBV20-1; no definite D call. The CDR3 sequence is 11 residues long. Germline CDR1 and CDR2: DFQATT and SNEGSKA (reference sequence). Trimming took 3 bases from V and 6 from J, leaving 8 bases between them. This CDR3 is CSASAGNGYTF. The CDR3 nucleotides are TGCAGTGCTAGCGCGGGGAATGGCTACACCTTC.